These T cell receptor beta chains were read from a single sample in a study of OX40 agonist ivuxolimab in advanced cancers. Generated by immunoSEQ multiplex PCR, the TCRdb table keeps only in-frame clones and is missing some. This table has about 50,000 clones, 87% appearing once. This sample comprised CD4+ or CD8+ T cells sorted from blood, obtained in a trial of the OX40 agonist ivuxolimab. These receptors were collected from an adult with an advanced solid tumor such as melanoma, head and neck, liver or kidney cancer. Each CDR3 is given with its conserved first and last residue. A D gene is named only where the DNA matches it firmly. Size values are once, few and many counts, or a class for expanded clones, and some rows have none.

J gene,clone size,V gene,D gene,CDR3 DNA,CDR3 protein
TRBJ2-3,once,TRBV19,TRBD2,TGTGCCAGTAGTATAGGAGGGACTAGCGGGACGGATACGCAGTATTTT,CASSIGGTSGTDTQYF
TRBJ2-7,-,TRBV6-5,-,TGTGCCAGCAGTTATTTCGCGACAGTCCCCTACGAGCAGTACTTC,CASSYFATVPYEQYF
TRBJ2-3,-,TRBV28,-,TGTGCCAGCAGTCCCCTCCCGGGGGCAGATACGCAGTATTTT,CASSPLPGADTQYF
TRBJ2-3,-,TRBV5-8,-,TGTGCCAGCAGCTTAGAGGGGGGAAGTGGAGATACGCAGTATTTT,CASSLEGGSGDTQYF
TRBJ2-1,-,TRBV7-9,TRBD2,TGTGCCAGCAGCCCTCGGACTAGCGGGGCTAGCTCCTACAATGAGCAGTTCTTC,CASSPRTSGASSYNEQFF
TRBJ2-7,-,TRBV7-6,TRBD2,TGTGCCAGCAGCTTAGGGGCTAGCGGGAGGAACGAGCAGTACTTC,CASSLGASGRNEQYF
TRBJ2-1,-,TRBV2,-,TGTGCCAGCAGTGAGCAAGGGCAGGGTGTCTCTGAGCAGTTCTTC,CASSEQGQGVSEQFF
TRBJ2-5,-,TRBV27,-,TGTGCCAGCCGGAAGGGGACTGCTTGGCAGACCCAGTACTTC,CASRKGTAWQTQYF
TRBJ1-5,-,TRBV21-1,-,TGTGCCAGCAGCTCGTGGGGGAGGGGCCAAAGCAATCAGCCCCAGCATTTT,CASSSWGRGQSNQPQHF
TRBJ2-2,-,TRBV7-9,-,TGTGCCAGCAGCTTTCGAAGGGACACCGGGGAGCTGTTTTTT,CASSFRRDTGELFF
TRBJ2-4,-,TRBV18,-,TGTGCCAGCTCACCACTGGGCGTCTCTACAGCCAAAAACATTCAGTACTTC,CASSPLGVSTAKNIQYF
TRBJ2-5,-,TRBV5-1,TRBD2,TGCGCCAGCAGCTTGGCGGGTAGCGGGAGGGAGACCCAGTACTTC,CASSLAGSGRETQYF
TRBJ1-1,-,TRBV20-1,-,TGCAGTGCTGGGACGAACACTGAAGCTTTCTTT,CSAGTNTEAFF
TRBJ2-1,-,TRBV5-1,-,TGCGCCAGCAGCTTGGGGGATGGAGAGCAGTTCTTC,CASSLGDGEQFF
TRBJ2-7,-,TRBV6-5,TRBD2,TGTGCCAGCAGTTACGGGACTAGCACCTACGAGCAGTACTTC,CASSYGTSTYEQYF
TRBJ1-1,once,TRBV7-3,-,TGTGCCAGCAGCTTAAGCGCTAAGACTGAAGCTTTCTTT,CASSLSAKTEAFF
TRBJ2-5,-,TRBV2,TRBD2,TGTGCCAGCAGGGGTGACGGGTGGACTAGCGGGGAAGAGACCCAGTACTTC,CASRGDGWTSGEETQYF
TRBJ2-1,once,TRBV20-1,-,TGCAGTGCCGCGGGGAGCAATGAGCAGTTCTTC,CSAAGSNEQFF
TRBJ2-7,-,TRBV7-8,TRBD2,TGTGCCACCGGACTAGTCTACGAGCAGTACTTC,CATGLVYEQYF
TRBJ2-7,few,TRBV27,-,TGTGCCAGCAGGCGGGACAGCTCCTACGAGCAGTACTTC,CASRRDSSYEQYF
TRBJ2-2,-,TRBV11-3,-,TGTGCCATCGGGGAAGGGGTCACCGGGGAGCTGTTTTTT,CAIGEGVTGELFF
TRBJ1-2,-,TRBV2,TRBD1,TGTGCCAGCAGTGATGAGATGACAGGGCACACCTTC,CASSDEMTGHTF
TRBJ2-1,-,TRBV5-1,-,TGCGCCAGCAGGCCGGGGGTCGGGGAGCAGTTCTTC,CASRPGVGEQFF
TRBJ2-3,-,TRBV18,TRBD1,TGTGCCAGCTCACCACAGGGGGCCGCAGATACGCAGTATTTT,CASSPQGAADTQYF
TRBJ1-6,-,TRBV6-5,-,TGTGCCACCGCGGGAAGCTCCTATAATTCACCCCTCCACTTT,CATAGSSYNSPLHF
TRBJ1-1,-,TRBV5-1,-,TGCGCCAGCAGCCCGGAGGGGGGCGGAACTGAAGCTTTCTTT,CASSPEGGGTEAFF
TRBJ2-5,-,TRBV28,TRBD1,TGTGCCAGCAGTTTATACGCAGGGGGAGAGACCCAGTACTTC,CASSLYAGGETQYF
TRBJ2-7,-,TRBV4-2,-,TGTGCCAGCAGCCCTAGGGACTCCTCCTACGAGCAGTACTTC,CASSPRDSSYEQYF
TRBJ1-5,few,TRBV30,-,TGTGCCTGGAGCACAGGGACTCAGCCCCAGCATTTT,CAWSTGTQPQHF
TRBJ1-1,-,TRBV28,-,TGTGCCAGCAGGGTAAACACTGAAGCTTTCTTT,CASRVNTEAFF
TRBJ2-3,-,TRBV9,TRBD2,TGTGCCAGCAGCCCTACCGGGCGGGAGGGCGTCACAGATACGCAGTATTTT,CASSPTGREGVTDTQYF
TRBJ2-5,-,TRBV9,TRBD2,TGTGCCAGCAGCGTAGGAATAGCGGGAGGGGAGACCCAGTACTTC,CASSVGIAGGETQYF
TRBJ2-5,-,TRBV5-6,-,TGTGCCAGCGCGGTGGGACCCAAGGAGACCCAGTACTTC,CASAVGPKETQYF
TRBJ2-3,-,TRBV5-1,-,TGCGCCAGCAGCACTCTCAGGGGATTCAACACAGATACGCAGTATTTT,CASSTLRGFNTDTQYF
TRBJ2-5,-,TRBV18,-,TGTGCCAGCTCACTCAGCACCAGCCAAGAGACCCAGTACTTC,CASSLSTSQETQYF
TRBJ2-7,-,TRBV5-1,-,TGCGCCAGCAGCTTGGAGGGGCTAAGCTCCTACGAGCAGTACTTC,CASSLEGLSSYEQYF
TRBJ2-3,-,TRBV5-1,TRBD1,TGCGCCAGCAGCCCTACCGGGACAGTGAACACAGATACGCAGTATTTT,CASSPTGTVNTDTQYF
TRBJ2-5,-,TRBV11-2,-,TGTGCCAGCAGCTTAGTTTCAAGTCAAGAGACCCAGTACTTC,CASSLVSSQETQYF
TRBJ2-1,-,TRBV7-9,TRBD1,TGTGCCAGCAGCTTAGCAGGGGGCACATACAATGAGCAGTTCTTC,CASSLAGGTYNEQFF
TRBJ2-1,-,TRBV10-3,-,TGTGCCATCAGTGAGCGGGTAGGCTCCTACAATGAGCAGTTCTTC,CAISERVGSYNEQFF
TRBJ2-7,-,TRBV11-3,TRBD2,TGTGCCAGCAGCTACCGGGGGGAGGGCCTCTACGAGCAGTACTTC,CASSYRGEGLYEQYF
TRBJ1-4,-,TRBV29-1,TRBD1,TGCAGCGTTGAAACAGGGGGGAGTGAAGAAAAACTGTTTTTT,CSVETGGSEEKLFF
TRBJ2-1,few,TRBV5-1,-,TGCGCCAGCAGCTTGGAGGGAGGCTTCAATGAGCAGTTCTTC,CASSLEGGFNEQFF
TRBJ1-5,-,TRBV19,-,TGTGCCAGTAGTACACCTTTCTCTCGGCAGCCCCAGCATTTT,CASSTPFSRQPQHF
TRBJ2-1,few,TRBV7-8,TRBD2,TGTGCCAGCAGCTTAGGGTTCATAGCGGGACATTACAATGAGCAGTTCTTC,CASSLGFIAGHYNEQFF
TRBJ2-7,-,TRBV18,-,TGTGCCAGCTCACCACCCCCCCTCGGGGGAGGCTACGAGCAGTACTTC,CASSPPPLGGGYEQYF
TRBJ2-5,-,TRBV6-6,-,TGTGCCAGCAGACGCGGATCCGGTTACCAAGAGACCCAGTACTTC,CASRRGSGYQETQYF
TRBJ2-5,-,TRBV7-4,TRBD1,TGTGCCAGCAGCCAGGACAGGGCAATTAGGTACCAAGAGACCCAGTACTTC,CASSQDRAIRYQETQYF
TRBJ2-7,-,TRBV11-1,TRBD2,TGTGCCAGAGGCGGGACTAGCGGGGTGGAGCAGTACTTC,CARGGTSGVEQYF
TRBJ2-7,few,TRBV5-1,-,TGCGCCAGCAGCTTGGGGTTTAGCGAGCAGTACTTC,CASSLGFSEQYF
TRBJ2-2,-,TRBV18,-,TGTGCCAGCTCTCCCCGACCCACAGGAGACACCGGGGAGCTGTTTTTT,CASSPRPTGDTGELFF
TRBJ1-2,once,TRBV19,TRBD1,TGTGCCACCAAGGGAGGGGGCGCTGACTATGGCTACACCTTC,CATKGGGADYGYTF
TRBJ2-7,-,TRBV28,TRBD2,TGTGCCAGCAGCCCGGCTAGCGGGAGACGGTACGAGCAGTACTTC,CASSPASGRRYEQYF
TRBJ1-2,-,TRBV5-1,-,TGCGCCAGCAGCTGGACGGACAGTAACTATGGCTACACCTTC,CASSWTDSNYGYTF